This T cell receptor (beta chain) was profiled in a study of T cell changes during pregnancy in multiple sclerosis. The repertoire was sequenced with immunoSEQ multiplex PCR; TCRdb's copy has only in-frame clones and lacks some. The table records 35,000 to 45,000 clones, roughly nine tenths of them present only once. CDR3 size: 18 residues. Per the germline V gene, CDR1 is MNHEY and CDR2 is SMNVEV (reference sequence). V lost 6 bases and J lost 0; bases outside the gene matches: 16. This sample comprised CD4+ T cells from peripheral blood mononuclear cells, obtained in the first trimester of pregnancy. The rearrangement links TRBV27 to TRBJ1-1; TRBD1 agrees at 7 bases. The source is a female donor with multiple sclerosis, enrolled in a pregnancy study. The CDR3: CASRRSPAGTALNTEAFF. The CDR3 bases are TGTGCCAGCAGACGAAGCCCCGCCGGGACAGCTTTGAACACTGAAGCTTTCTTT.